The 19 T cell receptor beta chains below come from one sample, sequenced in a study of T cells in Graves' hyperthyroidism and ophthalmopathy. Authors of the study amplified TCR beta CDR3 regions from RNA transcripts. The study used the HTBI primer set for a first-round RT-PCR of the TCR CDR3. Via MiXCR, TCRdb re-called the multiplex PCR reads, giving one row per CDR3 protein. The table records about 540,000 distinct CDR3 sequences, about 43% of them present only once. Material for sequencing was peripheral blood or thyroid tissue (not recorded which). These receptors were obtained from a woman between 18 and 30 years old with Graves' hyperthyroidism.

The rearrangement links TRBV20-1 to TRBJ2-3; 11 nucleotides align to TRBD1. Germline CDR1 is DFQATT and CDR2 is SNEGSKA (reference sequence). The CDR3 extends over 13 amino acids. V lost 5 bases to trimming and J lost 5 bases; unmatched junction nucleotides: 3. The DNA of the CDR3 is TGCAGTGCTGGACAGGGGGCTGGAGATACGCAGTATTTT. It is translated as CSAGQGAGDTQYF.

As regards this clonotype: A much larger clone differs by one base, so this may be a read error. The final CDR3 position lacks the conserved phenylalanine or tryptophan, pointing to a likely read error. CDR3 loop: CASRRTGTDEAFL. CDR3 DNA sequence: TGTGCCAGCAGGCGAACAGGGACGGATGAAGCTTTCCTT. J is TRBJ1-1 and V is TRBV7-3; D may be TRBD1 (6 bases). The CDR3 runs to 13 residues. Germline CDR1 reads SGHTA; CDR2 reads FQGTGA. V lost 6 bases to trimming and J lost 7 bases, with 15 bases between them.

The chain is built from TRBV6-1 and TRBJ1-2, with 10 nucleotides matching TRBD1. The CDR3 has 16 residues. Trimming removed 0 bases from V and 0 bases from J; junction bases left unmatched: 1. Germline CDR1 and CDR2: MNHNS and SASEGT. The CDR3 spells CASSEAGTGANYGYTF. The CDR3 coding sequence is TGTGCCAGCAGTGAAGCGGGGACAGGGGCTAACTATGGCTACACCTTC.

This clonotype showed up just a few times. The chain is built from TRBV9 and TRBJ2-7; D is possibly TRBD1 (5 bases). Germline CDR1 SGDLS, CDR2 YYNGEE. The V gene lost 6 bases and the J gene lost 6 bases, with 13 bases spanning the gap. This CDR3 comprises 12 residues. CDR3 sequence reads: CASKYGQGEQYF. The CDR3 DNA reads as TGTGCCAGCAAATATGGCCAGGGCGAGCAGTACTTC.

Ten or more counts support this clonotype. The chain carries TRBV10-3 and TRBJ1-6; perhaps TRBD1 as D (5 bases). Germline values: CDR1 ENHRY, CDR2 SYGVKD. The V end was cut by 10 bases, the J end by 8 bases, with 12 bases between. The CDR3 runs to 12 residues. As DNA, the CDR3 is TGTGCCAGAACTACAGGAGATTCACCCCTCCACTTT. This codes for CARTTGDSPLHF.

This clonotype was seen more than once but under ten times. DNA of the CDR3: TGCGCCAGCAGCTTGGATGGACTAGCGGTCTCCTACGAGCAGTACTTC. Residues: CASSLDGLAVSYEQYF. The gene calls are TRBV5-1 and TRBJ2-7; 10 nucleotides agree with TRBD2. Per the germline V gene, CDR1 is SGHRS and CDR2 is YFSETQ. This CDR3 spans 16 amino acids. V shed 0 bases and J 0 bases; nucleotides not matched to a gene: 3.

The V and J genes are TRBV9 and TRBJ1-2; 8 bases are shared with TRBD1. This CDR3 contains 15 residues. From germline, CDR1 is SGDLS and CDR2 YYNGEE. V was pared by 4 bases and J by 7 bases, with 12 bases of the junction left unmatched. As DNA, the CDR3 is TGTGCCAGCAGCTTAGGCATTCAGGGGGCTCTTGGCTACACCTTC. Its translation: CASSLGIQGALGYTF.

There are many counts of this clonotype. CDR3 DNA sequence: TGTGCCATCAGACCGGGACTAGCGGGCGAGCAGTACTTC. Protein sequence: CAIRPGLAGEQYF. The V and J genes are TRBV10-3 and TRBJ2-7; 12 nucleotides match TRBD2. Germline V gene lookup returns CDR1 ENHRY and CDR2 SYGVKD. J gave up 6 bases and V 6 bases, and 3 bases lay outside the gene matches. CDR3 size: 13 residues.

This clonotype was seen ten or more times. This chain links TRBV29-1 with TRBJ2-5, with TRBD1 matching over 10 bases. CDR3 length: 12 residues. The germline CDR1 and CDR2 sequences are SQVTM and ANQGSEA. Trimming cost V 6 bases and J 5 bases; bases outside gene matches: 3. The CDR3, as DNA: TGCAGCGTCGGACAGGGGGTGGAGACCCAGTACTTC. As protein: CSVGQGVETQYF.

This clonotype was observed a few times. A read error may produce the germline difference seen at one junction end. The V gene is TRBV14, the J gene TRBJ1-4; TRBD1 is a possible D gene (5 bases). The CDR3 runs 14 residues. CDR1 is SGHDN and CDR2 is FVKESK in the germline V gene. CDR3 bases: TGTGCCAGCAGCCAAGGTTCAAAGGCTGGGGACCTCTATTTT. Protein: CASSQGSKAGDLYF.

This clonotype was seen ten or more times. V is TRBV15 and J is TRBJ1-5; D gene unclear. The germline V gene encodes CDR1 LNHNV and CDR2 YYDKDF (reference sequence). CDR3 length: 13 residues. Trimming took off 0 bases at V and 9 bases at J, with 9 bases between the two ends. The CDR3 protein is CATSRDPARPQHF. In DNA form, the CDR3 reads TGTGCCACCAGCAGAGATCCGGCACGGCCCCAGCATTTT.

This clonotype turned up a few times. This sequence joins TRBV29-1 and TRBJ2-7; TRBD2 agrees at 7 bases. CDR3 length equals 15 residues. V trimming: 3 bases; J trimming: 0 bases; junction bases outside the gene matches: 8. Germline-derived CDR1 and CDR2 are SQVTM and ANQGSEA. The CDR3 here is CSVDRLAVSSYEQYF. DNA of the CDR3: TGCAGCGTTGACCGACTAGCCGTAAGCTCCTACGAGCAGTACTTC.

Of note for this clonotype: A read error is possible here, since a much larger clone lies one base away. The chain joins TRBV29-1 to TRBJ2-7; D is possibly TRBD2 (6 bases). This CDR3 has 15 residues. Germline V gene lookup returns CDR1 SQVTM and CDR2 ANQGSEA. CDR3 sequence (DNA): TGCAGCGGGGAGGCCACCGGGAGCACCCATTACGAGCAGCACTTC. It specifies CSGEATGSTHYEQHF.

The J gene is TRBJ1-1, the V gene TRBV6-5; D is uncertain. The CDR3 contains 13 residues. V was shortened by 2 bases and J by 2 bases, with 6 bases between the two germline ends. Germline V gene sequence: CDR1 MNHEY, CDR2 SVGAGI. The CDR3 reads CASSYTRNTEAFF. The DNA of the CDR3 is TGTGCCAGCAGTTACACACGAAACACTGAAGCTTTCTTT.

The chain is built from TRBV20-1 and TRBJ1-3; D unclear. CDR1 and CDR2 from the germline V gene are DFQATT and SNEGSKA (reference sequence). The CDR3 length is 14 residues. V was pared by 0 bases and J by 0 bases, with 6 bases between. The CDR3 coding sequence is TGCAGTGCTAGAGATCCCACCTCTGGAAACACCATATATTTT. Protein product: CSARDPTSGNTIYF.

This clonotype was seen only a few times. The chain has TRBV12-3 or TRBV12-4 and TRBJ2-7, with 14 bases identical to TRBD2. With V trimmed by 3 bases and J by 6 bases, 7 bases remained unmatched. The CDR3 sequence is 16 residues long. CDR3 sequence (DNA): TGTGCCAGCAGTTTGGTCCCGACTAGCGGGAGGGTCGAGCAGTACTTC. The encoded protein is CASSLVPTSGRVEQYF.

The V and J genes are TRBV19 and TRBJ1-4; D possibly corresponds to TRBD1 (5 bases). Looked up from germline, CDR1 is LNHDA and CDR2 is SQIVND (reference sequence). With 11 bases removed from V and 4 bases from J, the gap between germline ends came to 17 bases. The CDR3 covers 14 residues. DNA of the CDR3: TGTGCCCCAATCGCGGGGACGGATAATGAAAAACTGTTTTTT. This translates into CAPIAGTDNEKLFF. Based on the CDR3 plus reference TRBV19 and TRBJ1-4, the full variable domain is DGGITQSPKYLFRKEGQNVTLSCEQNLNHDAMYWYRQDPGQGLRLIYYSQIVNDFQKGDIAEGYSVSREKKESFPLTVTSAQKNPTAFYLCAPIAGTDNEKLFFGSGTQLSVL.

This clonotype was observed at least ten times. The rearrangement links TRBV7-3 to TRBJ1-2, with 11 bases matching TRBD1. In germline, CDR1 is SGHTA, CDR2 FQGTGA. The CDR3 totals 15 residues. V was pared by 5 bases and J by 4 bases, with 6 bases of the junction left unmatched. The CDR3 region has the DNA TGTGCCAGCAGCCAAGGACAGGGGGCGGTCTATGGCTACACCTTC. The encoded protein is CASSQGQGAVYGYTF. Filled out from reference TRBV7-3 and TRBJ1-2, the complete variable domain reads GAGVSQTPSNKVTEKGKYVELRCDPISGHTALYWYRQSLGQGPEFLIYFQGTGAADDSGLPNDRFFAVRPEGSVSTLKIQRTERGDSAVYLCASSQGQGAVYGYTFGSGTRLTVV.

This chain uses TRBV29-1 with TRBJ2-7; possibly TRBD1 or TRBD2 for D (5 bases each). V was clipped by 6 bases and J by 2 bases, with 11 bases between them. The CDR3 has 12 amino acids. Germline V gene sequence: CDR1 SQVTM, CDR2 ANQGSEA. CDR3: CSVRDGPYEQYF. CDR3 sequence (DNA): TGCAGCGTCAGGGACGGCCCCTACGAGCAGTACTTC.